Following are 9 T cell receptor beta chains from one sample sequenced in a study of OX40 agonist ivuxolimab in advanced cancers. Some clones are missing from TCRdb's copy, which holds only in-frame ones; the method was immunoSEQ multiplex PCR. The table shows 70,000 to 95,000 clones, with about 86% occurring only once. This sample comprised CD4+ or CD8+ T cells sorted from blood, obtained in a trial of the OX40 agonist ivuxolimab. These receptors all come from an adult with an advanced solid tumor such as melanoma, head and neck, liver or kidney cancer.

A remark on this clone: Mismatch with germline at one junction end may stem from a read error. J is TRBJ2-5 and V is TRBV7-2, with 13 bases that match TRBD2. Looked up from germline, CDR1 is SGHTA and CDR2 is FQGNSA. The CDR3 has 15 residues. The DNA of the CDR3 is TGTGCCAGCAGCCCCGGACTAGCGGGAGTCCCTTTCTTGGACTTC. Its translation: CASSPGLAGVPFLDF.

This clone occurred once. The V and J genes are TRBV7-2 and TRBJ1-4; the D is unclear. This CDR3 spans 12 amino acids. The V end lost 5 bases, the J end lost 10 bases, and 11 bases lay between the germline ends. Per the germline V gene, CDR1 is SGHTA and CDR2 is FQGNSA. The chain's CDR3 is CASSPTTGKLFF. The CDR3 coding sequence is TGTGCCAGCAGCCCGACAACGGGAAAACTGTTTTTT.

This rearrangement joins TRBV7-2 to TRBJ2-7, with TRBD2 as a possible D gene (5 bases). V was trimmed by 7 bases and J by 2 bases, leaving 18 bases between them. Per germline, CDR1 SGHTA and CDR2 FQGNSA. There are 15 residues in the CDR3. CDR3 DNA sequence: TGTGCCAGCACCACTTCAGGCGGGCGGACCTACGAGCAGTACTTC. This sequence encodes CASTTSGGRTYEQYF.

This clone occurred once. V gene TRBV5-4 combines with J gene TRBJ1-4; tentatively, D is TRBD1 (5 bases). The germline V and J ends were trimmed by 4 bases and 8 bases, with 21 bases remaining between them. The CDR3 runs 16 residues. Germline CDR1 is SGHNT and CDR2 is YYREEE (reference sequence). The CDR3, as DNA: TGTGCCAGCAGCCCCTACCCGACAGCGGTTAAAGAAAAACTGTTTTTT. It encodes CASSPYPTAVKEKLFF.

This clone was seen once. At one of its ends the junction is not consistent with the germline gene, which may arise from a read error. CDR3: CASSPPGQAGVF. CDR3 nucleotides: TGTGCCAGCAGCCCCCCAGGGCAGGCAGGGGTCTTC. The chain joins TRBV4-2 to TRBJ2-1, with D possibly TRBD1 on 6 matching bases. The CDR3 extends over 12 amino acids. The germline V gene encodes CDR1 LGHNA and CDR2 YNFKEQ.

This rearrangement joins TRBV28 to TRBJ1-4; the D gene is possibly TRBD1 (5 bases). This CDR3 has 15 amino acids. In germline, CDR1 is MDHEN, CDR2 SYDVKM. V lost 4 bases and J 7 bases, leaving 16 bases between the germline ends. CDR3 sequence (DNA): TGTGCCAGCAGTTCGTTAAGGGGATTGAGTGAAAAACTGTTTTTT. This codes for CASSSLRGLSEKLFF.

The chain carries TRBV13 and TRBJ1-2; D unclear. Trimming stripped 5 bases from V and 4 bases from J, with 17 bases between. The CDR3 length is 15 residues. The germline gives CDR1 PRHDT, CDR2 FYEKMQ (reference sequence). The CDR3 nucleotides read TGTGCCAGCAGCCCCGTCGCCAGCCCTCTCTATGGCTACACCTTC. It encodes CASSPVASPLYGYTF.

The chain joins TRBV9 to TRBJ2-2; weak D call: TRBD1 (6 bases). V gave up 0 bases and J gave up 0 bases, with 12 bases separating them. The germline gives CDR1 SGDLS, CDR2 YYNGEE. The CDR3 totals 17 residues. The CDR3 loop reads CASSVGGQMTNTGELFF. The DNA of the CDR3 is TGTGCCAGCAGCGTAGGTGGACAGATGACGAACACCGGGGAGCTGTTTTTT. The variable domain in full, completed from reference TRBV9 and TRBJ2-2, reads DSGVTQTPKHLITATGQRVTLRCSPRSGDLSVYWYQQSLDQGLQFLIQYYNGEERAKGNILERFSAQQFPDLHSELNLSSLELGDSALYFCASSVGGQMTNTGELFFGEGSRLTVL.

V gene TRBV6-1 combines with J gene TRBJ1-5; tentative D call: TRBD1 (5 bases). Trimming left V 5 bases short and J 4 bases short, with 15 bases between. This CDR3 contains 15 residues. The germline V gene has CDR1 MNHNS and CDR2 SASEGT. The CDR3 protein is CASSFFDSSNQPQHF. The CDR3 DNA is TGTGCCAGCAGTTTTTTTGACAGCTCAAATCAGCCCCAGCATTTT.